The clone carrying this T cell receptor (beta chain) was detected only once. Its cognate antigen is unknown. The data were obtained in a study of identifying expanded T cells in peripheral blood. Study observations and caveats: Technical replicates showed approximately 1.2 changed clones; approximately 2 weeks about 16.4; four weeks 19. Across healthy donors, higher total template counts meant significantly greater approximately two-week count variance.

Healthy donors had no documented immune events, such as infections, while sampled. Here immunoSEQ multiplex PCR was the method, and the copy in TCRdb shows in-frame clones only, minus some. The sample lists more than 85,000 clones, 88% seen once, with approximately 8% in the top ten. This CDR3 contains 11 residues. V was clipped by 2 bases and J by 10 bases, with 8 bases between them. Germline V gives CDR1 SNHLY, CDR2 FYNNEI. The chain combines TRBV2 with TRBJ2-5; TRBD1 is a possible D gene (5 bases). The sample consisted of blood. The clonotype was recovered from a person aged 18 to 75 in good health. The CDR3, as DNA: TGTGCCAGCAGTGAAAGGGGCCTCCAGTACTTC. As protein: CASSERGLQYF.